These 17 T cell receptor beta chains share one sample of origin, sequenced in a study of OX40 agonist ivuxolimab in advanced cancers. The method was the immunoSEQ multiplex PCR assay. TCRdb took this table from immuneACCESS and kept in-frame rearrangements with V and J called. Such tables lack part of the clones; where checked against another copy, unresolved V genes explain under half of the gap, and the rest is unexplained. For this sample there are about 60,000 clones; about 89% appear just once. 13% to 15% of the sample lies in the top ten. The sample was CD4+ or CD8+ T cells sorted from blood, taken in a trial of the OX40 agonist ivuxolimab. The source is an adult with an advanced solid tumor such as melanoma, head and neck, liver or kidney cancer.

This chain joins TRBV6-6 and TRBJ1-2, with TRBD1 as a possible D gene (6 bases). Germline V CDR1 and CDR2: MNHNY, SVGAGI (reference sequence). The V gene lost 2 bases and the J gene lost 8 bases, with 15 bases spanning the gap. The CDR3 loop spans 14 amino acids. For the CDR3, the DNA is TGTGCCAGCAGTTACAGACACAGGGACTGGGGCTACACCTTC. Encoded protein: CASSYRHRDWGYTF.

This chain joins TRBV6-5 and TRBJ1-5; tentatively, D is TRBD1 (6 bases). CDR3 length: 14 amino acids. Trimming cost V 7 bases and J 3 bases, with 13 bases left between them. CDR1 is MNHEY, CDR2 SVGAGI, per germline. This CDR3 is CASKRGGTNQPQHF. The CDR3 DNA follows: TGTGCCAGCAAACGGGGGGGCACCAATCAGCCCCAGCATTTT.

The chain combines TRBV5-1 with TRBJ2-1, with a weak D call TRBD2 (6 bases). This CDR3 region has 15 residues. Germline CDR1 is SGHRS and CDR2 is YFSETQ. Trimming cost V 2 bases and J 7 bases, with 16 bases left between them. CDR3 sequence: CASSFLAGNLNEQFF. The CDR3 DNA sequence: TGCGCCAGCAGCTTTTTGGCGGGAAACCTTAATGAGCAGTTCTTC. Together with reference TRBV5-1 and TRBJ2-1, the CDR3 gives the full variable domain: KAGVTQTPRYLIKTRGQQVTLSCSPISGHRSVSWYQQTPGQGLQFLFEYFSETQRNKGNFPGRFSGRQFSNSRSEMNVSTLELGDSALYLCASSFLAGNLNEQFFGPGTRLTVL.

CDR3 residues: CASSLADSTIGNEQFF. As DNA, the CDR3 is TGCGCCAGCAGCTTGGCGGACAGTACCATTGGCAATGAGCAGTTCTTC. The genes are TRBV5-1 and TRBJ2-1; weak D call: TRBD1 (6 bases). Between the trimmed V and J ends, which lost 0 bases and 6 bases, there was a span of 16 bases. Germline V gene sequence: CDR1 SGHRS, CDR2 YFSETQ. This CDR3 region has 16 residues.

The chain uses TRBV11-2 and TRBJ1-1; unclear D gene. Germline assignment: CDR1 SGHAT and CDR2 FQNNGV. V shed 5 bases and J shed 9 bases, with 13 bases lying between them. CDR3 size: 12 residues. The CDR3 coding sequence is TGTGCCAGCAGCCCGGCCGGTGGGCAAGCTTTCTTT. Its protein is CASSPAGGQAFF.

The rearrangement uses TRBV5-5 and TRBJ2-5, with 14 bases that match TRBD2. The germline CDR1 and CDR2 sequences are SGHKS and YYEKEE (reference sequence). Unmatched junction bases numbered 7, after V lost 4 bases and J lost 5 bases. The CDR3 is 16 residues long. The CDR3 spells CASSPGLAGAGETQYF. The DNA for the CDR3 is TGTGCCAGCAGCCCGGGACTAGCGGGAGCAGGGGAGACCCAGTACTTC.

The chain carries TRBV4-3 and TRBJ2-3; 7 bases align to TRBD2. This CDR3 has 15 residues. Germline values: CDR1 LGHNA, CDR2 YSLEER. Losses at the gene ends were 3 bases for V and 0 bases for J; bases not matched to a gene: 3. CDR3 sequence (DNA): TGCGCCAGCAGCCAGAGCGGGGCTAGCACAGATACGCAGTATTTT. This sequence encodes CASSQSGASTDTQYF.

The genes are TRBV11-2 and TRBJ2-1; D might be TRBD1 (5 bases). Germline loops: CDR1 SGHAT, CDR2 FQNNGV. The CDR3 has 16 residues. V was trimmed by 4 bases and J by 6 bases, leaving 19 bases between them. The CDR3 sequence is CASSSSYGTGFNEQFF. Here the CDR3 DNA reads TGTGCCAGCAGCTCCAGCTACGGTACAGGTTTCAATGAGCAGTTCTTC.

The chain has TRBV6-5 and TRBJ2-6; possible D gene TRBD2, 6 bases. The V end was cut by 0 bases, the J end by 3 bases, with 9 bases between. Per germline, CDR1 MNHEY and CDR2 SVGAGI. This CDR3 has 16 residues. The CDR3: CASSYSAGLGANVLTF. The CDR3 region has the DNA TGTGCCAGCAGTTACTCTGCGGGGCTTGGGGCCAACGTCCTGACTTTC.

CDR3 residues: CASSQDQGPFYEQYF. CDR3 coding DNA: TGCGCCAGCAGCCAAGATCAAGGGCCCTTCTACGAGCAGTACTTC. The chain uses TRBV4-1 and TRBJ2-7; D gene unclear. V was cut by 0 bases and J by 3 bases, with 12 bases left in between. This CDR3 is 15 amino acids long. In germline, CDR1 is MGHRA, CDR2 YSYEKL.

The J gene is TRBJ1-5, the V gene TRBV5-1; TRBD1 aligns across 7 bases. Trimming at V came to 0 bases and at J to 0 bases, leaving 3 bases not matched to a gene. The CDR3 spans 16 residues. Germline loops: CDR1 SGHRS, CDR2 YFSETQ. The chain's CDR3 is CASSLGDSYSNQPQHF. CDR3 DNA: TGCGCCAGCAGCTTGGGGGACAGCTATAGCAATCAGCCCCAGCATTTT.

The rearrangement joins TRBV7-8 to TRBJ2-5; 9 nucleotides agree with TRBD1. V shed 5 bases and J 4 bases; nucleotides not matched to a gene: 5. The germline V gene has CDR1 SGHVS and CDR2 FQNEAQ. The CDR3 length is 14 residues. The CDR3: CASSPGQGGETQYF. The CDR3 region has the DNA TGTGCCAGCAGCCCGGGACAGGGAGGAGAGACCCAGTACTTC.

The CDR3 DNA sequence: TGTGCCAGCAGCTCTTTGAGGACTAGCGGTCTGGAGGATACGCAGTATTTT. Translated, it gives CASSSLRTSGLEDTQYF. J is TRBJ2-3 and V is TRBV5-6; 10 positions agree with TRBD2. The ends lost 3 bases at V and 6 bases at J; junction bases unmatched: 13. CDR3 size: 17 residues. Germline V gene data show CDR1 as SGHDT and CDR2 as YYEEEE.

The chain is built from TRBV28 and TRBJ2-7; D perhaps matches TRBD2 (6 bases). The germline V gene has CDR1 MDHEN and CDR2 SYDVKM. The CDR3 is 11 amino acids. V gave up 6 bases and J gave up 4 bases, with 7 bases separating them. In nucleotides, the CDR3 is TGTGCCAGCAGGGAGGGTTACGAGCAGTACTTC. Its protein is CASREGYEQYF.

This chain links TRBV4-2 with TRBJ2-3; D is uncertain. The CDR3 is 12 amino acids. The germline gives CDR1 LGHNA, CDR2 YNFKEQ. Trimming stripped 0 bases from V and 2 bases from J, with 0 bases between. The CDR3 is CASSQDTDTQYF. The CDR3 nucleotides read TGTGCCAGCAGCCAAGACACAGATACGCAGTATTTT.

Turning to this clone: The same CDR3 is also encoded by other DNA sequences in this sample. This chain connects TRBV6-1 to TRBJ1-3; D is possibly TRBD1 (6 bases). Germline values: CDR1 MNHNS, CDR2 SASEGT. The V gene lost 4 bases and the J gene lost 7 bases, with 14 bases spanning the gap. CDR3 length: 14 amino acids. The CDR3 here is CASSVQGLGNTIYF. CDR3 coding DNA: TGTGCCAGCAGTGTACAGGGACTCGGGAACACCATATATTTT.

The CDR3 DNA sequence: TGTGCCAGCAGCGCCATAGCGGGAGGGCCAACTGAGCAGTTCTTC. Translated, it gives CASSAIAGGPTEQFF. The V call is TRBV9, the J call TRBJ2-1; 11 bases map to TRBD2. J was trimmed by 9 bases and V by 3 bases; bases with no gene match: 8. The CDR3 is 15 amino acids. CDR1 and CDR2 from the germline V gene are SGDLS and YYNGEE. The full variable domain, completed using reference TRBV9 and TRBJ2-1, is DSGVTQTPKHLITATGQRVTLRCSPRSGDLSVYWYQQSLDQGLQFLIQYYNGEERAKGNILERFSAQQFPDLHSELNLSSLELGDSALYFCASSAIAGGPTEQFFGPGTRLTVL.